This T cell receptor (beta chain) was recorded in a study of blood T cell repertoires in COVID-19 (TCRdb year 2020). Broadly, across the study: The collaborator samples originated in the United States, Italy and Spain and spanned the acute and convalescent phases of COVID-19. Deeply sampled blood TCRbeta repertoires from subjects exposed to, actively infected with, or recovered from COVID-19 were included in the dataset. Where available, HLA class I and class II types were obtained from metadata supplied by the sample provider rather than from assay-based typing. A de-identified subject ID, COVID-19 status, age in years and sex were almost always included in the sample metadata. The samples were drawn from the first 160 participants of the ongoing ImmuneRACE study and from 950 to 1,500 subjects provided by 6 global collaborators. The material from the prospective study consisted of cDNA or gDNA derived from T cells, B-cell-depleted T cells, or PBMCs. The repertoires were released in a freely available public database meant as a resource for research on the immune response to SARS-CoV-2. The full study reports these points: Clinical and demographic metadata were provided uncurated, with the amount varying by source and participant.

This clone was counted a few times. No antigen is known for it. The input lacks base qualities; no much larger clone sits a single base away. The same CDR3 can be traced to other DNA sequences in this sample. The immunoSEQ Assay, a bias-controlled multiplex PCR, was used to amplify TCRbeta CDR3 regions from genomic DNA. The study's processing was this. Nucleated cell counts per sample were estimated from amplification of reference gene primers within the assay. Sequence reads were collapsed and filtered to measure the absolute abundance of every unique TCRbeta CDR3 rearrangement. For each sample, productive Simpson clonality was calculated by taking the square root of Simpson's diversity index across productive rearrangements. What TCRdb holds here is the immuneACCESS table cut down to in-frame rearrangements. Part of the clones is not present; checked against another copy, under half of the missing clones reflect an unresolved V gene, and the others are unexplained. That table furnishes V, J and clone size, whereas the DNA furnished D and trimming. Across this sample there are 300,000 or so clones, with roughly 90% seen only once. The ten largest clones represent 2% to 3% of the sample.

Participants in the prospective study were enrolled through a virtual design, were aged about 18 to 100 years, and lived in approximately 24 United States geographic areas. To assign participants to cohorts, the prospective study relied on clinical history that participants themselves reported in a screening survey and a study questionnaire. For ImmuneRACE Cohort 3, a participant was defined as recovered based on two consecutive negative NP/OP PCR tests, clearance by a healthcare professional, or resolution of symptoms. In the prospective study, mobile phlebotomists collected whole blood, serum and a nasopharyngeal or oropharyngeal swab from each participant. Prospective study participants could optionally give additional blood draws and questionnaires over a roughly 2-month period. Prospective study blood samples were shipped either frozen or at room temperature before DNA extraction. The CDR3 starts with the cysteine, ends with the phenylalanine, and has 12 residues. Here the CDR3 DNA is all that survives: 36 bases in frame from base 1. CDR1 and CDR2, looked up from the germline V gene (reference sequence), are SEHNR and FQNEAQ. The junction shows trimming of 5 bases on V and 10 bases on J, plus 12 bases between the germline ends.

The chain joins TRBV7-9 to TRBJ1-5; no D gene is confidently identified. The sequence came from a man in his 60s who had recovered from COVID-19. Sequencing used PBMCs or T cells enriched from blood (not recorded which). The CDR3 region reads CASSPLGRPQHF. The DNA sequence reads TGTGCCAGCAGCCCCCTAGGGAGACCCCAGCATTTT.